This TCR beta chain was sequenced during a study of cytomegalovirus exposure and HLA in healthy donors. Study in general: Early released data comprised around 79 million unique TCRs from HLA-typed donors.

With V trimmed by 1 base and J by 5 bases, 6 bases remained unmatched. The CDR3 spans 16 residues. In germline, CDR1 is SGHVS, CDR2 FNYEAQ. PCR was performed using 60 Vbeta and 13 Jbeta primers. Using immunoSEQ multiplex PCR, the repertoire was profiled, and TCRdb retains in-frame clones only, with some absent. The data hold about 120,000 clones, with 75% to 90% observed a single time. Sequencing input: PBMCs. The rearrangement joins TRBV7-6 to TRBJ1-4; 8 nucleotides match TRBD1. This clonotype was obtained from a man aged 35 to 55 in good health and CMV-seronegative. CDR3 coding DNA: TGTGCCAGCAGCTTAGGAGCGGCAGGGGGCAATGAAAAACTGTTTTTT. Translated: CASSLGAAGGNEKLFF.